This T cell receptor (beta chain) was sequenced during a study of breast tumors, draining lymph nodes, adjacent tissues (dated by TCRdb to 2016 to 2018). The study in broad terms: Breast cancer patients provided tumor, adjacent nontumor tissue and axillary lymph nodes, and the study compared the TCR beta repertoires across these three sources. In human breast cancer, the study set out to assess how tumor, surrounding tissue and draining lymph node repertoires relate to one another and whether T cells might be exchanged between them. What the work shows at the level of the full study, not this receptor alone: Tumors showed preferential V and J gene usage, and their T-cell repertoire diversity fell below that of lymph nodes yet above that of nontumor tissue. The data were judged consistent with most tumor T cells deriving from the lymph node and then expanding within tumor tissue. Rather than being directly demonstrated, the conclusion that tumor T cells originate in lymph nodes was presented as consistent with a hypothesis. In luminal-like breast cancer, tumor and nontumor tissue repertoires resembled each other significantly more than in basal-like breast cancer.

The cysteine opens and the phenylalanine closes a CDR3 of 16 amino acids. The retained sequence is limited to the CDR3, 48 bases, with the frame set at the first base. The germline V gene sets CDR1 to KGHDR and CDR2 to SFDVKD. V sheds 3 bases and J sheds 8 bases, leaving 19 bases between their ends. Sequencing took place on an Illumina HiSeq 2000. TCR beta chain libraries were generated through multiplex PCR amplification. The amplified TCR beta chain products were analyzed by high-throughput sequencing. In-frame beta chains were kept once TCRdb had trimmed the public reads at Q25 with fastp and called clones with MiXCR. Entries are consolidated by CDR3 protein sequence, retaining the most common genes and DNA. In this sample the table shows 70,000 to 85,000 distinct CDR3 sequences, approximately 19% of which occur a single time. 2% to 3% of the sample goes to the ten largest clones. The axillary draining lymph nodes of breast cancer patients were the source of the lymph node samples.

This clonotype came up many times. Its binding antigen is unknown. Base-call qualities are not available, and no considerably larger clone is one nucleotide away. Recombination linked TRBV24-1 to TRBJ2-1, with a tentative D gene TRBD2 over 5 matching bases. The sample consisted of axillary lymph node tissue. This TCR was sampled from a female donor with breast cancer. Some clones in this sample may be carry-over from other donors' samples. The encoded CDR3 is CATSDPHAGLSYEQFF. The DNA sequence is given as TGTGCCACCAGTGATCCCCACGCCGGACTGTCGTATGAGCAGTTCTTC.